A single sample is the source of the 30 T cell receptor beta chains below, sequenced in a study of blood T cell repertoires in COVID-19. TCRdb keeps only in-frame clones here, not all; method: immunoSEQ multiplex PCR. The sample lists 290,000 or so clones, around 87% occurring once. Sequencing input: PBMCs or T cells enriched from blood (not recorded which). The receptors come from a woman aged 18-30 years with acute COVID-19.

The chain recombines TRBV11-3 with TRBJ2-1, with 7 bases matching TRBD2. CDR1 is SGHNT and CDR2 is YENEEA in the germline V gene. This CDR3 comprises 16 residues. V shed 5 bases and J 3 bases; nucleotides not matched to a gene: 10. The CDR3 DNA follows: TGTGCCAGCAGCCCCACCGCTAGCGGCTTCTACAATGAGCAGTTCTTC. Its translation: CASSPTASGFYNEQFF.

This chain links TRBV6-6 with TRBJ2-1; 9 bases line up with TRBD2. Germline V lookup: CDR1 MNHNY, CDR2 SVGAGI (reference sequence). The ends lost 0 bases at V and 8 bases at J; junction bases unmatched: 5. The CDR3 totals 15 residues. CDR3 in DNA: TGTGCCAGCAGTTACTCCATTAGCGGGAGTCATGAGCAGTTCTTC. Translation: CASSYSISGSHEQFF.

J is TRBJ2-7 and V is TRBV29-1, with D possibly being TRBD1 (5 bases). Germline assignment: CDR1 SQVTM and CDR2 ANQGSEA. The CDR3 is 11 residues long. Trimming took 1 base from V and 6 from J, leaving 7 bases between them. The CDR3 bases are TGCAGCGTTGAAGGGGGCCCCGAGCAGTACTTC. Protein product: CSVEGGPEQYF.

The V gene is TRBV9, the J gene TRBJ1-5; D remains unclear. The germline CDR1 and CDR2 sequences are SGDLS and YYNGEE. There are 14 residues in the CDR3. V shed 0 bases and J shed 0 bases, with 4 bases lying between them. CDR3 DNA sequence: TGTGCCAGCAGCGTAGGCGGTAGCAATCAGCCCCAGCATTTT. This encodes CASSVGGSNQPQHF.

A remark on this clone: In the same sample, other DNA sequences code for this CDR3. The chain carries TRBV3-1 (or the pseudogene TRBV3-2) and TRBJ2-1; D not resolved. V gave up 0 bases and J gave up 0 bases, with 6 bases separating them. The CDR3 loop spans 15 amino acids. Germline V gene lookup returns CDR1 LGHDT and CDR2 YNNKEL (reference sequence). CDR3 protein: CASSQDHSSYNEQFF. The CDR3 DNA sequence: TGTGCCAGCAGCCAAGATCACTCCTCCTACAATGAGCAGTTCTTC.

The rearrangement links TRBV7-3 to TRBJ1-1, with 8 bases matching TRBD1. Germline CDR1 and CDR2: SGHTA and FQGTGA. V was pared by 5 bases and J by 5 bases, with 10 bases of the junction left unmatched. The CDR3 covers 15 residues. The CDR3 sequence is CASSLQSTGATEAFF. The CDR3 DNA follows: TGTGCCAGCAGCCTCCAATCGACAGGGGCAACTGAAGCTTTCTTT.

The genes are TRBV5-1 and TRBJ2-5; TRBD1 is a possible D gene (6 bases). The germline V gene has CDR1 SGHRS and CDR2 YFSETQ. Trimming shortened V by 4 bases and J by 3 bases, and 16 bases separated the two germline ends. The CDR3 loop spans 15 amino acids. The CDR3 coding sequence is TGCGCCAGCAGCGGGGGACACCTACCAAAAGAGACCCAGTACTTC. Translation gives CASSGGHLPKETQYF.

The chain couples TRBV18 to TRBJ1-5; maybe TRBD1 (5 bases). V dropped 6 bases and J dropped 0 bases, with 6 bases sitting between them. From germline, CDR1 is KGHSH and CDR2 LQKENI. This CDR3 is built from 13 residues. CDR3 protein: CASSGGSNQPQHF. The DNA of the CDR3 is TGTGCCAGCTCCGGGGGTAGCAATCAGCCCCAGCATTTT. The whole variable domain, filled in from reference TRBV18 and TRBJ1-5, reads NAGVMQNPRHLVRRRGQEARLRCSPMKGHSHVYWYRQLPEEGLKFMVYLQKENIIDESGMPKERFSAEFPKEGPSILRIQQVVRGDSAAYFCASSGGSNQPQHFGDGTRLSIL.

The chain is built from TRBV29-1 and TRBJ1-4, with 11 positions matching TRBD1. This CDR3 comprises 14 residues. Germline-derived CDR1 and CDR2 are SQVTM and ANQGSEA. J gave up 5 bases and V 6 bases, and 5 bases lay outside the gene matches. The CDR3 loop is CSVKGTGGNEKLFF. The CDR3 DNA is TGCAGCGTCAAGGGGACAGGGGGGAATGAAAAACTGTTTTTT.

The chain combines TRBV30 with TRBJ2-3; D is undetermined. The V gene lost 0 bases and the J gene lost 2 bases, with 12 bases spanning the gap. The CDR3 extends over 15 amino acids. The V gene's germline CDR1 is GTSNPN and CDR2 SVGIG (reference sequence). Here the CDR3 DNA reads TGTGCCTGGAGTGTACGAACACCAGACACAGATACGCAGTATTTT. This gives the protein CAWSVRTPDTDTQYF. Full variable domain (missing parts from reference TRBV30 and TRBJ2-3): SQTIHQWPATLVQPVGSPLSLECTVEGTSNPNLYWYRQAAGRGLQLLFYSVGIGQISSEVPQNLSASRPQDRQFILSSKKLLLSDSGFYLCAWSVRTPDTDTQYFGPGTRLTVL.

Only a few counts were recorded for this clone. The rearrangement joins TRBV12-3 or TRBV12-4 to TRBJ2-1; a weak D match, TRBD2 (5 bases). The V and J ends lost 6 bases and 9 bases respectively, with 12 bases between them. The CDR3 consists of 12 residues. The CDR3 DNA sequence: TGTGCCAGCAGCCTAGGACTCCCTGAGCAGTTCTTC. It is translated as CASSLGLPEQFF.

This chain connects TRBV11-2 to TRBJ2-7, with 7 bases matching TRBD1. Trimming cost V 7 bases and J 2 bases; bases outside gene matches: 8. Germline loops: CDR1 SGHAT, CDR2 FQNNGV. The CDR3 is 14 amino acids. This chain's CDR3 is CASTRRTGPYEQYF. DNA for the CDR3: TGTGCCAGCACTCGCCGGACAGGACCCTACGAGCAGTACTTC. Full variable domain (rest looked up from reference TRBV11-2 and TRBJ2-7): EAGVAQSPRYKIIEKRQSVAFWCNPISGHATLYWYQQILGQGPKLLIQFQNNGVVDDSQLPKDRFSAERLKGVDSTLKIQPAKLEDSAVYLCASTRRTGPYEQYFGPGTRLTVT.

V gene TRBV5-1 combines with J gene TRBJ2-7; 7 bases align to TRBD2. CDR3 length: 17 amino acids. The V segment lost 2 bases and the J segment 4 bases; nucleotides outside the gene matches: 15. Germline CDR1 is SGHRS and CDR2 is YFSETQ. CDR3 sequence: CASSLFEGGPSRYEQYF. In DNA form, the CDR3 reads TGCGCCAGCAGCTTATTTGAGGGAGGGCCATCGAGGTACGAGCAGTACTTC.

The V and J genes are TRBV30 and TRBJ1-6; 8 bases align to TRBD1. Germline values: CDR1 GTSNPN, CDR2 SVGIG (reference sequence). The CDR3 loop spans 16 amino acids. V lost 0 bases, J lost 3 bases, and 4 bases stayed unmatched. The CDR3 DNA reads as TGTGCCTGGAGTGTAACGGGACAGGTCTATAATTCACCCCTCCACTTT. Its protein is CAWSVTGQVYNSPLHF.

The chain joins TRBV6-2 or TRBV6-3 to TRBJ2-1; 10 bases agree with TRBD2. This CDR3 comprises 20 residues. Germline trimming cut 3 bases from V and 0 bases from J; bases unmatched to any gene: 14. CDR1 and CDR2 from the germline V gene are MNHEY and SVGEGT. The CDR3 DNA sequence: TGTGCCAGCAGTTATGTTTTGTCTGGGACTAGCGAGAACTCCTACAATGAGCAGTTCTTC. Amino acids: CASSYVLSGTSENSYNEQFF.

This sequence joins TRBV27 and TRBJ2-7, with D maybe TRBD1 (5 bases). Germline V CDR1 and CDR2: MNHEY, SMNVEV (reference sequence). The CDR3 runs to 11 residues. The V and J ends lost 7 bases and 5 bases respectively, with 9 bases between them. CDR3 protein: CASKGVHEQYF. CDR3 in DNA: TGTGCCAGCAAAGGGGTCCACGAGCAGTACTTC.

This sequence joins TRBV14 and TRBJ2-7; 12 bases fit TRBD2. The trim removed 2 bases at V and 4 bases at J, leaving 3 bases unmatched. The CDR3 contains 15 residues. The germline V gene has CDR1 SGHDN and CDR2 FVKESK. For the CDR3, the DNA is TGTGCCAGCAGCCAAAAGGGACTAGCGGGTTACGAGCAGTACTTC. This sequence encodes CASSQKGLAGYEQYF.

V usage is TRBV5-1 and J usage is TRBJ2-3, with TRBD2 matching over 7 bases. The CDR3 is 13 residues long. Trimming took 5 bases from V and 6 from J; bases not matched to a gene: 6. The germline gives CDR1 SGHRS, CDR2 YFSETQ. DNA for the CDR3: TGCGCCAGCAGGCCGGGACTAAAGGATACGCAGTATTTT. Protein product: CASRPGLKDTQYF.

This chain joins TRBV7-3 and TRBJ2-5; 14 positions match TRBD2. Germline V lookup: CDR1 SGHTA, CDR2 FQGTGA. There are 15 residues in the CDR3. J lost 5 bases, V lost 4 bases, and 3 bases had no gene match. The CDR3 DNA follows: TGTGCCAGCAGCTCCCGACTAGCGGGAGGGGAGACCCAGTACTTC. Translating it yields CASSSRLAGGETQYF.

The J gene is TRBJ2-1, the V gene TRBV9, with D perhaps TRBD2 (6 bases). The CDR3 runs 21 residues. Germline CDR1 is SGDLS and CDR2 is YYNGEE. Trimming removed 4 bases at V and 3 bases at J, with 32 bases between. The CDR3 region is CASSPTPMIPRRAENYNEQFF. CDR3 nucleotide sequence: TGTGCCAGCAGCCCCACCCCAATGATTCCTAGGAGGGCCGAAAACTACAATGAGCAGTTCTTC.

The rearrangement links TRBV5-4 to TRBJ2-3, with 9 bases lining up with TRBD2. This CDR3 comprises 15 residues. J was trimmed by 2 bases and V by 0 bases; bases with no gene match: 1. CDR1 SGHNT and CDR2 YYREEE come from the germline V gene (reference sequence). The CDR3 loop reads CASSLGGRATDTQYF. CDR3 DNA: TGTGCCAGCAGCTTGGGCGGGAGGGCCACAGATACGCAGTATTTT.

The chain is built from TRBV28 and TRBJ1-2, with D possibly matching TRBD1 (5 bases). This CDR3 contains 13 residues. Germline values: CDR1 MDHEN, CDR2 SYDVKM. V lost 5 bases to trimming and J lost 5 bases, with 12 bases between them. CDR3 sequence (DNA): TGTGCCAGCAGTCTCCAGACAGTATATGGCTACACCTTC. Residues: CASSLQTVYGYTF.

The CDR3 sequence: CASSQEGLAGATDTQYF. The CDR3 bases are TGTGCCAGCAGTCAAGAGGGACTAGCGGGAGCTACAGATACGCAGTATTTT. The chain employs TRBV28 and TRBJ2-3; TRBD2 agrees at 14 bases. The CDR3 loop spans 17 amino acids. The V gene's germline CDR1 is MDHEN and CDR2 SYDVKM. V lost 5 bases to trimming and J lost 3 bases; unmatched junction nucleotides: 7. The full variable domain, with the rest looked up from reference TRBV28 and TRBJ2-3, is DVKVTQSSRYLVKRTGEKVFLECVQDMDHENMFWYRQDPGLGLRLIYFSYDVKMKEKGDIPEGYSVSREKKERFSLILESASTNQTSMYLCASSQEGLAGATDTQYFGPGTRLTVL.

The chain uses TRBV6-5 and TRBJ1-1; 7 bases align to TRBD1. V shed 3 bases, J shed 2 bases, and the junction held 3 bases outside the gene matches. The CDR3 runs to 14 residues. In germline, CDR1 is MNHEY, CDR2 SVGAGI. The CDR3 is CASSYRDSNTEAFF. CDR3 nucleotide sequence: TGTGCCAGCAGTTATCGGGACAGTAACACTGAAGCTTTCTTT.

There are a few counts of this clone. V and J are TRBV7-2 and TRBJ1-1; TRBD1 matches at 10 bases. The trim removed 5 bases at V and 5 bases at J, leaving 5 bases unmatched. Germline V CDR1 and CDR2: SGHTA, FQGNSA. This CDR3 has 14 residues. The CDR3 region is CASSRDRGRTEAFF. CDR3 in DNA: TGTGCCAGCAGCAGGGACAGGGGAAGGACTGAAGCTTTCTTT.

In DNA form, the CDR3 reads TGTGCTAGTGGTTTGGGGGGACTACAGGGCTCAGATACGCAGTATTTT. Translated: CASGLGGLQGSDTQYF. The rearrangement uses TRBV12-5 and TRBJ2-3; D may be TRBD2 (7 bases). Germline CDR1 and CDR2: LGHNT and FRNRAP. The CDR3 is made up of 16 amino acids. V dropped 1 base and J dropped 4 bases, with 15 bases sitting between them. Using reference TRBV12-5 and TRBJ2-3 for the parts outside the CDR3, the full variable domain is DARVTQTPRHKVTEMGQEVTMRCQPILGHNTVFWYRQTMMQGLELLAYFRNRAPLDDSGMPKDRFSAEMPDATLATLKIQPSEPRDSAVYFCASGLGGLQGSDTQYFGPGTRLTVL.

The chain carries TRBV28 and TRBJ1-3; D gene ambiguous. V was trimmed by 3 bases and J by 4 bases, leaving 13 bases between them. CDR3 length: 15 amino acids. Germline V gives CDR1 MDHEN, CDR2 SYDVKM. The CDR3 DNA sequence: TGTGCCAGCAGTTTCGGAGCCCCAACCGGAAACACCATATATTTT. Its translation: CASSFGAPTGNTIYF. Variable domain in full (rest from reference TRBV28 and TRBJ1-3): DVKVTQSSRYLVKRTGEKVFLECVQDMDHENMFWYRQDPGLGLRLIYFSYDVKMKEKGDIPEGYSVSREKKERFSLILESASTNQTSMYLCASSFGAPTGNTIYFGEGSWLTVV.

The rearrangement links TRBV30 to TRBJ2-1; D is unclear. There are 14 residues in the CDR3. Germline CDR1 is GTSNPN and CDR2 is SVGIG (reference sequence). Trimming left V 2 bases short and J 0 bases short, with 8 bases between. CDR3 DNA: TGTGCCTGGAGTCGAGACTTCTCCTACAATGAGCAGTTCTTC. Amino acid sequence: CAWSRDFSYNEQFF.

The J gene is TRBJ2-7, the V gene TRBV11-3; weak D call: TRBD2 (5 bases). V was cut by 5 bases and J by 2 bases, with 19 bases left in between. Germline CDR1 and CDR2: SGHNT and YENEEA. CDR3 length equals 16 residues. The chain's CDR3 is CASSHLQGLTPYEQYF. The CDR3, as DNA: TGTGCCAGCAGCCACCTACAAGGACTGACCCCCTACGAGCAGTACTTC.

This chain links TRBV2 with TRBJ1-2, with TRBD1 identical over 11 bases. This CDR3 contains 15 residues. Losses at the gene ends were 3 bases for V and 2 bases for J; bases not matched to a gene: 2. Germline loops: CDR1 SNHLY, CDR2 FYNNEI. CDR3 nucleotides: TGTGCCAGCAGTGATTGGGACAGGGGGAACTATGGCTACACCTTC. Translated, it gives CASSDWDRGNYGYTF.